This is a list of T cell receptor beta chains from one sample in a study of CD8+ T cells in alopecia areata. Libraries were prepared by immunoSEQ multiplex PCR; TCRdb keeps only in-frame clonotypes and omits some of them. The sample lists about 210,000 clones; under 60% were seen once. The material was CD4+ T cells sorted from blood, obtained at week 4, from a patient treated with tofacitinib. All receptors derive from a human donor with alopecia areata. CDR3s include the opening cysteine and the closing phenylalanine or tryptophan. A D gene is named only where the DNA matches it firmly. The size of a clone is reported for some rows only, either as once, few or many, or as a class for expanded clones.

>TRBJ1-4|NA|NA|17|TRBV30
TGTGCCTGGAGCCCTCTCGGACAGAGAGCAACTAATGAAAAACTGTTTTTT
CAWSPLGQRATNEKLFF
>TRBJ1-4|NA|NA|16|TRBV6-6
TGTGCCAGCAGGAGAAAACAGGGAAGGACTAATGAAAAACTGTTTTTT
CASRRKQGRTNEKLFF
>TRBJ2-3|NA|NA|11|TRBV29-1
TGCAGCGTGGACTACACAGATACGCAGTATTTT
CSVDYTDTQYF
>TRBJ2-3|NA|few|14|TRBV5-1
TGCGCCAGCAGCTTTGGGTCTAGCACAGATACGCAGTATTTT
CASSFGSSTDTQYF
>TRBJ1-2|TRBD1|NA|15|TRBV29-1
TGCAGCGCTGAGTACCGGGACAGGGCTTTGGGTGGCTACACCTTC
CSAEYRDRALGGYTF
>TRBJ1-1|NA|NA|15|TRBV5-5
TGTGCCAGCAGCTTCGGGGACTACATGAACACTGAAGCTTTCTTT
CASSFGDYMNTEAFF
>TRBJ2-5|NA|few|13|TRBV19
TGTGCCAGTAGTATAGGGGTCCAAGAGACCCAGTACTTC
CASSIGVQETQYF
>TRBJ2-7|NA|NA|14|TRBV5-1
TGCGCCAGCAGCTTGGCCGGGGAACTCTACGAGCAGTACTTC
CASSLAGELYEQYF
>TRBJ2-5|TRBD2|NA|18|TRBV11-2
TGTGCCAGCAGCCGACTCATGGGTAGTAGCGGGAGCCAAGAGACCCAGTACTTC
CASSRLMGSSGSQETQYF
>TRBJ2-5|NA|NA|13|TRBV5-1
TGCGCCAGCAGTCCGACTCCAGGAGAGACCCAGTACTTC
CASSPTPGETQYF
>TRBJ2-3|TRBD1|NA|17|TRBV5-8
TGTGCCAGCAGCATAACGAGGGGACAGCCGGCTTTGGATACGCAGTATTTT
CASSITRGQPALDTQYF
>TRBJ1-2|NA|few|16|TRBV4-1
TGCGCCAGCAGCCACAACCCGCACAGGGCGCACTATGGCTACACCTTC
CASSHNPHRAHYGYTF
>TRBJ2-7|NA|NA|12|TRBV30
TGTGCCTGGAGTGTGGACGTCTACGAGCAGTACTTC
CAWSVDVYEQYF
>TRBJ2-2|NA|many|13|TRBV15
TGTGCCACCAGCAGAGGCGGAACCGGGGAGCTGTTTTTT
CATSRGGTGELFF
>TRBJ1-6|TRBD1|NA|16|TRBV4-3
TGCGCCAGCAGCCAAGAGCTTGACAGGGTCGTATCACCCCTCCACTTT
CASSQELDRVVSPLHF
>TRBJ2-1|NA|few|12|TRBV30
TGTGCCTGGAGTGTATCGGGAAATGAGCAGTTCTTC
CAWSVSGNEQFF
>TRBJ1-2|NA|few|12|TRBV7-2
TGTGCCAGCAGCTCACCCCCAGGGCGCTACACCTTC
CASSSPPGRYTF
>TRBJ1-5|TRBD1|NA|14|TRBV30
TGTGCCGGGGGGGGACAGGGGATCCGCCAGCCCCAGCATTTT
CAGGGQGIRQPQHF
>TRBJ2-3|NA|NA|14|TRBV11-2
TGTGCCAGCAGCCCCAGACTAGTAACAGATACGCAGTATTTT
CASSPRLVTDTQYF
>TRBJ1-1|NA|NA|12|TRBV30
TGTGCCCGTGACAGGCTGAACACTGAAGCTTTCTTT
CARDRLNTEAFF
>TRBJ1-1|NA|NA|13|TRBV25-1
TGTGCCAGCAGAGGGACGTTGAACACTGAAGCTTTCTTT
CASRGTLNTEAFF
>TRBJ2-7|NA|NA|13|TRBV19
TGTGCCAGTACTACGGGAAGCTCCTACGAGCAGTACTTC
CASTTGSSYEQYF
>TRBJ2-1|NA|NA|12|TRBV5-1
TGCGCCAGCAGCTTGGAATCGCGTGAGCAGTTCTTC
CASSLESREQFF
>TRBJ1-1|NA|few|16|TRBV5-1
TGCGCCAGCGTTGGCGGCCAGGGCGGACGGGACACTGAAGCTTTCTTT
CASVGGQGGRDTEAFF
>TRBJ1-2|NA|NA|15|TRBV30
TGTGCCTGGAATCGGGAACAGACTAACGACTATGGCTACACCTTC
CAWNREQTNDYGYTF
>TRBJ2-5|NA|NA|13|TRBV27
TGTGCCAGCAGAAGGAGGCCCCAAGAGACCCAGTACTTC
CASRRRPQETQYF
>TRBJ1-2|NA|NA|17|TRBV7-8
TGTGCCAGCAGCTTAGTTGGGGGAATAACTGATATCTATGGCTACACCTTC
CASSLVGGITDIYGYTF
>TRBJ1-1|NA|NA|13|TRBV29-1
TGCAGCGTTGAAAGGGGAATAGACACTGAAGCTTTCTTT
CSVERGIDTEAFF
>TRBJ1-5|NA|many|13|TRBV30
TGTGCCTGGAGTGGCGGGGACAATCAGCCCCAGCATTTT
CAWSGGDNQPQHF
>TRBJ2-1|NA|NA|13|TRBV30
TGTGCCTGGAGCCTAGTAGTCTACAATGAGCAGTTCTTC
CAWSLVVYNEQFF
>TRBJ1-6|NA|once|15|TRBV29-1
TGCAGCGTTGTATACAGTAACTCCTATAATTCACCCCTCCACTTT
CSVVYSNSYNSPLHF
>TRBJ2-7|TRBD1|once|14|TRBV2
TGTGCCAGCAAGCAGGAGGACAGGACATACGAGCAGTACTTC
CASKQEDRTYEQYF
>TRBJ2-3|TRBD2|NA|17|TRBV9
TGTGCCAGCAGCGTAGACTTAGCGGGGGGGCCTTTAGATACGCAGTATTTT
CASSVDLAGGPLDTQYF
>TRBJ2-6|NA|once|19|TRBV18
TGTGCCAGCTCACCAGACCCAGGCTGGGAGAGCTCTGGGGCCAACGTCCTGACTTTC
CASSPDPGWESSGANVLTF
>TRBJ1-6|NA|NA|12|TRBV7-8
TGTGCCAGCAGCTTCGGAGAGTCACCCCTCCACTTT
CASSFGESPLHF
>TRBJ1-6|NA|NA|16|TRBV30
TGTGCCTGGACCGAAGCAGGGGCCGGAATCGGTTCACCCCTCCACTTT
CAWTEAGAGIGSPLHF
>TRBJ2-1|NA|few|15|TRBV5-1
TGCGCCAGCAGCTTGGGGGTAACAGGGACTAATGAGCAGTTCTTC
CASSLGVTGTNEQFF
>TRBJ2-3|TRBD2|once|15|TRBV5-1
TGCGCCAGCAGGGCACTAGCGGGGATCACAGATACGCAGTATTTT
CASRALAGITDTQYF
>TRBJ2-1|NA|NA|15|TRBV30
TGTGCCTGTATACCCGGATGGGGGGCGGAAAATGAGCAGTTCTTC
CACIPGWGAENEQFF
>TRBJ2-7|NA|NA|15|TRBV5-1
TGCGCCAGCAGCTTGGAAACTAGTCCCGGCTACGAGCAGTACTTC
CASSLETSPGYEQYF
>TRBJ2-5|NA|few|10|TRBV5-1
TGCGCCAGCAGTCCAGGGACCCAGTACTTC
CASSPGTQYF
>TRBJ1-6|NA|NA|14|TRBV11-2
TGTGCCAGCAGCTTTTACAAGGGTAATTCACCCCTCCACTTT
CASSFYKGNSPLHF
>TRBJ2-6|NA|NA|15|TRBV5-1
TGCGCCAGCAGCTTGGCAATCTCTGGGGCCAACGTCCTGACTTTC
CASSLAISGANVLTF
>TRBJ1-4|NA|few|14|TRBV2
TGTGCCAGCGAACTTGGTGGGGGTAATGAAAAACTGTTTTTT
CASELGGGNEKLFF
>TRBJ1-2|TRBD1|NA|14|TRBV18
TGTGCCAGCTCACCACGAGGGACAGCCTATGGCTACACCTTC
CASSPRGTAYGYTF
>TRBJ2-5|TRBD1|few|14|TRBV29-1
TGCAGCGTGCCTACTCCGGGACAGCTAGAGACCCAGTACTTC
CSVPTPGQLETQYF
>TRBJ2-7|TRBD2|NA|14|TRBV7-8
TGTGCCAGCAGCTTAGAGGGGACTACCCCGTCGCAGTACTTC
CASSLEGTTPSQYF
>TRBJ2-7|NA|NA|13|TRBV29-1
TGCAGCGTTGAAAGGGGGTCGAAGGACGAGCAGTACTTC
CSVERGSKDEQYF
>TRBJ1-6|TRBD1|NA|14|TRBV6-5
TGTGCCAGCAGCCGGGACAGGGGTTTTTCACCCCTCCACTTT
CASSRDRGFSPLHF
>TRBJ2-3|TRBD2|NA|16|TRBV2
TGTGCCAGCAGTGAACTGAGCGGGGGCCTCACAGATACGCAGTATTTT
CASSELSGGLTDTQYF